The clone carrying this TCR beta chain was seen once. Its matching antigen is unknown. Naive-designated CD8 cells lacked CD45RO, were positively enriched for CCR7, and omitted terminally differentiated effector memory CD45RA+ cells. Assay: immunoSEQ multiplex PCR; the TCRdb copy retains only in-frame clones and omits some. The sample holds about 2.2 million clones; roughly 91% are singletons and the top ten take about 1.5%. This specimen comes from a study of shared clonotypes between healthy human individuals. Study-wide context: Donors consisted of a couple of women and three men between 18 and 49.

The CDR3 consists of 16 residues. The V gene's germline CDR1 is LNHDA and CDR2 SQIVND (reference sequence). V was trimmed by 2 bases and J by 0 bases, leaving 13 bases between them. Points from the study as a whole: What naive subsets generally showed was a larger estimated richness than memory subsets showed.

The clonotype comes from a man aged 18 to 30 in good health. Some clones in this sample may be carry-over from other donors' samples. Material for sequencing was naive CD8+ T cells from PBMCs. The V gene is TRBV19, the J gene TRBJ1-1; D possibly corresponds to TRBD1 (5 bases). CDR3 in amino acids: CASSILSGPLNTEAFF. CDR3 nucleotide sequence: TGTGCCAGTAGTATATTGTCAGGGCCTTTGAACACTGAAGCTTTCTTT.